These T cell receptor beta chains were read from a single sample in a study of T cell responses to AZD1222 COVID-19 vaccine. The protocol was immunoSEQ multiplex PCR, while the TCRdb copy is restricted to in-frame clones and leaves out a portion. The sample contains around 140,000 clones, about 86% of which appear only once. Sequencing used peripheral blood, obtained 28 days after the second AZD1222 dose. These TCRs come from an adult who received the AZD1222 COVID-19 vaccine. The CDR3 runs from the conserved cysteine through the conserved F or W. D genes are given only for firm matches. Size tells how often a clone was seen (once, few, many) or the class of an expanded clone, and some rows leave it out.

V: TRBV4-1
size: -
J: TRBJ2-5
D: TRBD2
DNA: TGCGCCAGCAGCCCTCCAGGGACTATCGCTGGAGAGACCCAGTACTTC
CDR3: CASSPPGTIAGETQYF

V: TRBV11-3
size: -
J: TRBJ2-2
D: TRBD2
DNA: TGTGCCAGCAGCCCACGTCCCAGCGGGGGGCTCACCGGGGAGCTGTTTTTT
CDR3: CASSPRPSGGLTGELFF

V: TRBV4-2
size: once
J: TRBJ1-5
D: -
DNA: TGTGCCAGCAGCCAAGACAGCACGGGTGCCCAGCATTTT
CDR3: CASSQDSTGAQHF

V: TRBV5-8
size: -
J: TRBJ1-1
D: -
DNA: TGTGCCAGCAGCTTGCCCCCAGGGACTGAAGCTTTCTTT
CDR3: CASSLPPGTEAFF

V: TRBV10-3
size: -
J: TRBJ1-1
D: -
DNA: TGTGCCATCAGCGGACTGCTGGGGAACACTGAAGCTTTCTTT
CDR3: CAISGLLGNTEAFF

V: TRBV27
size: -
J: TRBJ1-4
D: -
DNA: TGTGCCAGCAGTCCTGTTACACCAGCGGAAAAACTGTTTTTT
CDR3: CASSPVTPAEKLFF

V: TRBV18
size: once
J: TRBJ1-2
D: -
DNA: TGTGCCAGCTCACCTGAGAGCTCTAACTATGGCTACACCTTC
CDR3: CASSPESSNYGYTF

V: TRBV7-2
size: once
J: TRBJ2-1
D: -
DNA: TGTGCCAGCAGCTGGTTTGGGAGGGGACAGTCCTACAATGAGCAGTTCTTC
CDR3: CASSWFGRGQSYNEQFF

V: TRBV2
size: few
J: TRBJ2-7
D: -
DNA: TGTGCCAGCAGAATCCAGGGTTACGAGCAGTACTTC
CDR3: CASRIQGYEQYF

V: TRBV28
size: -
J: TRBJ1-2
D: -
DNA: TGTGCCAGCCGAGAGTCCACTCAGGGGCCTCTCGGCGGCTACACCTTC
CDR3: CASRESTQGPLGGYTF

V: TRBV21-1
size: once
J: TRBJ1-1
D: -
DNA: TGTGCCAGCAACACGACAGGGAACACTGAAGCTTTCTTT
CDR3: CASNTTGNTEAFF

V: TRBV18
size: -
J: TRBJ2-3
D: -
DNA: TGTGCCAGCTCACCAGGAGCTGGGACAGATACGCAGTATTTT
CDR3: CASSPGAGTDTQYF

V: TRBV3-1/TRBV3-2
size: -
J: TRBJ2-7
D: TRBD1
DNA: TGTGCCAGCAGCCAGGTTAGGACAGGTCCTTACGAGCAGTACTTC
CDR3: CASSQVRTGPYEQYF

V: TRBV30
size: -
J: TRBJ1-2
D: TRBD1
DNA: TGTGCCTGGGAATATCGACAGGGGACAAGCTATGGCTACACCTTC
CDR3: CAWEYRQGTSYGYTF

V: TRBV19
size: -
J: TRBJ1-1
D: -
DNA: TGTGCCAGTAGTCTCGCGGTTAACACTGAAGCTTTCTTT
CDR3: CASSLAVNTEAFF

V: TRBV19
size: -
J: TRBJ1-2
D: -
DNA: TGTGCCAGTAGTATCCGGACCACTAACTATGGCTACACCTTC
CDR3: CASSIRTTNYGYTF

V: TRBV7-8
size: -
J: TRBJ1-5
D: -
DNA: TGTGCCAGCAGCTCGTCGACGGACCGTCAGCCCCAGCATTTT
CDR3: CASSSSTDRQPQHF

V: TRBV19
size: -
J: TRBJ1-5
D: -
DNA: TGTGCCAGTCATACCAGCAATCAGCCCCAGCATTTT
CDR3: CASHTSNQPQHF

V: TRBV19
size: few
J: TRBJ2-1
D: TRBD2
DNA: TGTGCCAGTAGTATGGGGGACGGGCCCGGACTAGCTTACAATGAGCAGTTCTTC
CDR3: CASSMGDGPGLAYNEQFF

V: TRBV27
size: -
J: TRBJ1-4
D: TRBD1
DNA: TGTGCCAGCAGTTTATCCTCGTCGCACAGGGGCCTCCTCGAAAAACTGTTTTTT
CDR3: CASSLSSSHRGLLEKLFF

V: TRBV4-2
size: once
J: TRBJ2-1
D: TRBD2
DNA: TGTGCCAGCAGCCAGACTAGCGGGAGCAATGAGCAGTTCTTC
CDR3: CASSQTSGSNEQFF

V: TRBV6-5
size: -
J: TRBJ2-3
D: -
DNA: TGTGCCAGCAGTTACTTTGGGGCAGATACGCAGTATTTT
CDR3: CASSYFGADTQYF

V: TRBV7-9
size: -
J: TRBJ1-3
D: -
DNA: TGTGCCAGCAGCTTAGTTCTCCCCGCCGGAAACACCATATATTTT
CDR3: CASSLVLPAGNTIYF

V: TRBV19
size: -
J: TRBJ2-5
D: -
DNA: TGTGCCTCAAGACAGGCTGGGGAGACCCAGTACTTC
CDR3: CASRQAGETQYF

V: TRBV7-9
size: -
J: TRBJ2-7
D: -
DNA: TGTGCCAGCAGCTTACAGGAGAGCTACGAGCAGTACTTC
CDR3: CASSLQESYEQYF

V: TRBV19
size: -
J: TRBJ2-6
D: -
DNA: TGTGCCAGTGGGGCCTCTGGGGCCAACGTCCTGACTTTC
CDR3: CASGASGANVLTF

V: TRBV10-3
size: -
J: TRBJ2-5
D: -
DNA: TGTGCCATCAGTGGGGGACCCAGGGGTCAAGAGACCCAGTACTTC
CDR3: CAISGGPRGQETQYF

V: TRBV15
size: -
J: TRBJ2-1
D: TRBD2
DNA: TGTGCCACCAGCAGAGATCTGAGGACTAGCGCCTACAATGAGCAGTTCTTC
CDR3: CATSRDLRTSAYNEQFF

V: TRBV6-5
size: -
J: TRBJ1-6
D: TRBD1
DNA: TGTGCCAGCAGTTGGAAGCAGGGGGGGTATAATTCACCCCTCCACTTT
CDR3: CASSWKQGGYNSPLHF

V: TRBV19
size: few
J: TRBJ2-1
D: TRBD1
DNA: TGTGCCAGTAGTATAGCCCCCAACAGGGGCTTATACAATGAGCAGTTCTTC
CDR3: CASSIAPNRGLYNEQFF

V: TRBV28
size: -
J: TRBJ1-5
D: -
DNA: TGTGCCAGCAGTTTAGGCAATCAGGGTTATAGCAATCAGCCCCAGCATTTT
CDR3: CASSLGNQGYSNQPQHF

V: TRBV5-4
size: -
J: TRBJ1-4
D: TRBD1
DNA: TGTGCCAGCAGCCCCGGACAGGACCTCAATGAAAAACTGTTTTTT
CDR3: CASSPGQDLNEKLFF

V: TRBV19
size: -
J: TRBJ1-1
D: -
DNA: TGTGCCACCCACCCGGGCGGGATTTCAGCGAGCCCTGAAGCTTTCTTT
CDR3: CATHPGGISASPEAFF

V: TRBV2
size: few
J: TRBJ1-5
D: -
DNA: TGTGCCAGCAGGGTTTATAGCAATCAGCCCCAGCATTTT
CDR3: CASRVYSNQPQHF

V: TRBV5-1
size: -
J: TRBJ2-3
D: TRBD2
DNA: TGCGCCAGCAGCCCGGGAGGCCCCACAGATACGCAGTATTTT
CDR3: CASSPGGPTDTQYF

V: TRBV5-1
size: -
J: TRBJ1-2
D: -
DNA: TGCGCCAGCAGCTTGGATCCGGGGCCTAACTATGGCTACACCTTC
CDR3: CASSLDPGPNYGYTF

V: TRBV7-9
size: -
J: TRBJ1-4
D: -
DNA: TGTGCCAGCAGCTTACAGGGGAATAATGAAAAACTGTTTTTT
CDR3: CASSLQGNNEKLFF

V: TRBV6-2/TRBV6-3
size: -
J: TRBJ1-1
D: TRBD1
DNA: TGTGCCAGCAGTTATACAGGGGATCGCACTGAAGCTTTCTTT
CDR3: CASSYTGDRTEAFF

V: TRBV28
size: -
J: TRBJ1-4
D: TRBD1
DNA: TGTGCCAGCAGTCCTCGGACAGGTCGAAATGAAAAACTGTTTTTT
CDR3: CASSPRTGRNEKLFF

V: TRBV5-1
size: -
J: TRBJ2-5
D: -
DNA: TGCGCCAGCAGCTTGTTTTCGCTTGGGGACTCAGGGACCCAGTACTTC
CDR3: CASSLFSLGDSGTQYF

V: TRBV19
size: -
J: TRBJ1-6
D: -
DNA: TGTGCCAGTAGTCGCCAGGAGGGGGGACACACACCCCTCCACTTT
CDR3: CASSRQEGGHTPLHF

V: TRBV11-2
size: -
J: TRBJ2-5
D: -
DNA: TGTGCCAGCAGCACAGTCGGCCAAGAGACCCAGTACTTC
CDR3: CASSTVGQETQYF

V: TRBV2
size: few
J: TRBJ1-5
D: -
DNA: TGTGCCAGCAGTGAAATGGGCCAGGGATCTCAGCCCCAGCATTTT
CDR3: CASSEMGQGSQPQHF

V: TRBV18
size: once
J: TRBJ1-1
D: -
DNA: TGTGCCAGCTCACTAAGTTTGAGTGGAGTCGGAGGGGCTGAAGCTTTCTTT
CDR3: CASSLSLSGVGGAEAFF

V: TRBV18
size: -
J: TRBJ2-1
D: TRBD2
DNA: TGTGCCAGCTCACCACCTTCGGGGGAGGGGTACAATGAGCAGTTCTTC
CDR3: CASSPPSGEGYNEQFF

V: TRBV19
size: -
J: TRBJ1-6
D: TRBD1
DNA: TGTGCCAGTAGTCTTGACAGGGGAAATTCACCCCTCCACTTT
CDR3: CASSLDRGNSPLHF

V: TRBV29-1
size: -
J: TRBJ1-3
D: -
DNA: TGCAGCGTTGAGAAGGGGAGATCTGGAAACACCATATATTTT
CDR3: CSVEKGRSGNTIYF

V: TRBV19
size: few
J: TRBJ2-2
D: TRBD1
DNA: TGTGCCAGTAGTATAGACAGGTCAAGGACAGGGGCCTCCGGGGAGCTGTTTTTT
CDR3: CASSIDRSRTGASGELFF

V: TRBV5-1
size: -
J: TRBJ2-1
D: TRBD2
DNA: TGCGCCAGCAGCGCCGGGACTAGCTATGGGAGGAATGAGCAGTTCTTC
CDR3: CASSAGTSYGRNEQFF

V: TRBV6-5
size: -
J: TRBJ1-1
D: -
DNA: TGTGCCAGCAGTTACACCACGAACACTGAAGCTTTCTTT
CDR3: CASSYTTNTEAFF